Shown below are 25 T cell receptor beta chains from a single sample sequenced in a study of cytomegalovirus exposure and HLA in healthy donors. 60 Vbeta and 13 Jbeta primers were used in PCR. The assay was immunoSEQ multiplex PCR, and TCRdb's table has in-frame clones only and misses some. The sample consists of approximately 140,000 clones, 82% of them appearing once. Sequenced material: PBMCs. Receptors were obtained from a man aged 18 to 35 in good health and CMV-seropositive.

The chain has TRBV7-8 and TRBJ1-1; 7 bases are shared with TRBD1. Trimming took 4 bases from V and 0 from J; bases not matched to a gene: 5. The CDR3 length is 15 residues. CDR1 and CDR2 (germline): SGHVS, FQNEAQ. The CDR3 coding sequence is TGTGCCAGCAGCTCAAGGACAGGCTTGAACACTGAAGCTTTCTTT. Its translation is CASSSRTGLNTEAFF.

CDR3 sequence reads: CASSPVQGDEAFF. The CDR3 DNA reads as TGTGCCAGCTCACCCGTTCAGGGGGATGAAGCTTTCTTT. The V gene is TRBV18, the J gene TRBJ1-1; 7 bases line up with TRBD1. J was trimmed by 7 bases and V by 3 bases; bases with no gene match: 5. This CDR3 has 13 amino acids. Per the germline V gene, CDR1 is KGHSH and CDR2 is LQKENI.

This clone has just a few counts. The genes are TRBV15 and TRBJ1-5, with 12 bases lining up with TRBD1. CDR1 is LNHNV, CDR2 YYDKDF, per germline (reference sequence). Unmatched junction bases numbered 4, after V lost 0 bases and J lost 7 bases. CDR3 length equals 16 residues. CDR3 sequence (DNA): TGTGCCACCAGCAGAGATGGGACAGGGGGCGGACAGCCCCAGCATTTT. Amino acids: CATSRDGTGGGQPQHF.

The chain's CDR3 is CASSQEPPGLAGTSSYEQYF. CDR3 DNA sequence: TGCGCCAGCAGCCAAGAGCCTCCGGGACTAGCGGGCACAAGCTCCTACGAGCAGTACTTC. The chain recombines TRBV4-1 with TRBJ2-7; 12 bases line up with TRBD2. The CDR3 sequence is 20 residues long. With V trimmed by 0 bases and J by 0 bases, 12 bases remained unmatched. Per germline, CDR1 MGHRA and CDR2 YSYEKL.

This sequence joins TRBV28 and TRBJ2-3, with TRBD2 matching 10 bases. V was clipped by 5 bases and J by 4 bases; unmatched bases: 3. Germline values: CDR1 MDHEN, CDR2 SYDVKM. The CDR3 spans 14 residues. The CDR3 is CASSEAGGADTQYF. The CDR3 DNA reads TGTGCCAGCAGTGAAGCGGGAGGGGCAGATACGCAGTATTTT.

The chain employs TRBV6-5 and TRBJ1-3, with 10 nucleotides matching TRBD1. V trimming: 6 bases; J trimming: 0 bases; junction bases outside the gene matches: 2. The germline V gene has CDR1 MNHEY and CDR2 SVGAGI. This CDR3 is 15 amino acids long. The CDR3 nucleotides read TGTGCCAGCAGGAGGGACAGGGGCTCTGGAAACACCATATATTTT. Residues: CASRRDRGSGNTIYF.

The chain carries TRBV7-9 and TRBJ2-5; 8 bases map to TRBD1. V dropped 5 bases and J dropped 1; count of bases not matched to a gene: 9. The CDR3 length is 16 residues. Germline CDR1 is SEHNR and CDR2 is FQNEAQ (reference sequence). CDR3: CASSVRDRSFQETQYF. CDR3 sequence (DNA): TGTGCCAGCAGCGTCCGGGACAGGTCCTTCCAAGAGACCCAGTACTTC.

The chain's CDR3 is CASSVFQGSTDTQYF. In DNA, the CDR3 is TGTGCCAGCAGTGTCTTTCAGGGTTCCACAGATACGCAGTATTTT. The chain recombines TRBV2 with TRBJ2-3; possible D gene TRBD1, 5 bases. Per germline, CDR1 SNHLY and CDR2 FYNNEI. V shed 4 bases and J shed 2 bases, with 13 bases lying between them. CDR3 length: 15 amino acids. The entire variable domain, with the rest obtained from reference TRBV2 and TRBJ2-3, is as follows: EPEVTQTPSHQVTQMGQEVILRCVPISNHLYFYWYRQILGQKVEFLVSFYNNEISEKSEIFDDQFSVERPDGSNFTLKIRSTKLEDSAMYFCASSVFQGSTDTQYFGPGTRLTVL.

The V gene is TRBV28, the J gene TRBJ2-2, with no clear D. In germline, CDR1 is MDHEN, CDR2 SYDVKM. The CDR3 consists of 14 residues. The V gene lost 6 bases and the J gene lost 4 bases, with 12 bases spanning the gap. CDR3 DNA sequence: TGTGCCAGCAGGAGGCCATGGGTCACCGGGGAGCTGTTTTTT. Its translation: CASRRPWVTGELFF.

This chain uses TRBV5-1 with TRBJ2-5; 7 nucleotides line up with TRBD1. Germline V CDR1 and CDR2: SGHRS, YFSETQ. This CDR3 is built from 14 residues. V was clipped by 3 bases and J by 3 bases; unmatched bases: 5. The CDR3 region has the DNA TGCGCCAGCAGCTCCAGACAGGGCAAAGAGACCCAGTACTTC. Protein product: CASSSRQGKETQYF.

V and J are TRBV4-1 and TRBJ2-7; tentatively, D is TRBD2 (7 bases). V shed 1 base and J shed 3 bases, with 13 bases lying between them. The germline V gene has CDR1 MGHRA and CDR2 YSYEKL. This CDR3 region has 15 residues. The CDR3 DNA sequence: TGCGCCAGCAGCCAAGTGGGGGGGGCGGTCTACGAGCAGTACTTC. Translated, it gives CASSQVGGAVYEQYF.

This clone was recorded once. V and J are TRBV18 and TRBJ1-4; perhaps TRBD1 as D (6 bases). The V end lost 3 bases, the J end lost 0 bases, and 11 bases lay between the germline ends. The germline V gene has CDR1 KGHSH and CDR2 LQKENI. This CDR3 is 16 amino acids long. CDR3 protein: CASSPDRLTTNEKLFF. CDR3 DNA sequence: TGTGCCAGCTCACCTGACAGGCTCACAACTAATGAAAAACTGTTTTTT.

The CDR3: CASSQQPTGGNFNEKLFF. The CDR3 DNA reads as TGTGCCAGCAGCCAACAACCTACAGGGGGGAACTTCAATGAAAAACTGTTTTTT. The chain couples TRBV4-2 to TRBJ1-4, with 8 bases matching TRBD1. The CDR3 loop spans 18 amino acids. V was clipped by 2 bases and J by 5 bases; unmatched bases: 13. Germline-derived CDR1 and CDR2 are LGHNA and YNFKEQ.

The J gene is TRBJ2-1, the V gene TRBV7-9, with a possible D match to TRBD1 (6 bases). The CDR3 has 13 residues. Germline CDR1 reads SEHNR; CDR2 reads FQNEAQ (reference sequence). The V end lost 5 bases, the J end lost 8 bases, and 13 bases lay between the germline ends. DNA of the CDR3: TGTGCCAGCAGCCCAGGGGTTGGGGATGAGCAGTTCTTC. The encoded protein is CASSPGVGDEQFF.

The gene calls are TRBV29-1 and TRBJ1-1; D gene ambiguous. The germline V and J ends were trimmed by 2 bases and 0 bases, with 13 bases remaining between them. Germline-derived CDR1 and CDR2 are SQVTM and ANQGSEA. The CDR3 length is 15 residues. DNA for the CDR3: TGCAGCGTTGAAAAGCAGGTATGGATGAACACTGAAGCTTTCTTT. This translates into CSVEKQVWMNTEAFF.

This clone was found a few times. The J gene is TRBJ1-4, the V gene TRBV7-9; maybe TRBD1 (5 bases). This CDR3 contains 17 residues. Germline CDR1 SEHNR, CDR2 FQNEAQ (reference sequence). Trimming stripped 4 bases from V and 1 base from J, with 16 bases between. The CDR3 DNA follows: TGTGCCAGCAGCTGGGACTTAGCGGTCGAAACTAATGAAAAACTGTTTTTT. Residues: CASSWDLAVETNEKLFF.

This sequence joins TRBV28 and TRBJ1-3; 10 bases are a match to TRBD1. The CDR3 has 16 amino acids. The germline gives CDR1 MDHEN, CDR2 SYDVKM. J gave up 4 bases and V 5 bases, and 8 bases lay outside the gene matches. The CDR3 DNA follows: TGTGCCAGCAGTCCCTGGGGACAGGGGTCGGGAAACACCATATATTTT. Its protein product is CASSPWGQGSGNTIYF.

The CDR3, as DNA: TGTGCCAGCGAGCCAACGGGGGTCCATAGCAATCAGCCCCAGCATTTT. This sequence encodes CASEPTGVHSNQPQHF. This chain connects TRBV18 to TRBJ1-5; possible D gene TRBD1, 5 bases. CDR1 and CDR2 from the germline V gene are KGHSH and LQKENI. The CDR3 is made up of 16 amino acids. V was trimmed by 8 bases and J by 0 bases, leaving 17 bases between them.

J is TRBJ2-5 and V is TRBV30, with D perhaps matching TRBD1 (5 bases). The CDR3 consists of 11 residues. Trimming cost V 4 bases and J 3 bases, with 6 bases left between them. Germline lookup yields CDR1 GTSNPN and CDR2 SVGIG (reference sequence). The chain's CDR3 is CAWTGKETQYF. The DNA for the CDR3 is TGTGCCTGGACAGGGAAAGAGACCCAGTACTTC.

As for this clone: The sample holds other DNA sequences that translate to the same CDR3. The rearrangement links TRBV28 to TRBJ1-1; 7 nucleotides line up with TRBD1. The CDR3 covers 14 residues. Germline V lookup: CDR1 MDHEN, CDR2 SYDVKM. Losses at the gene ends were 4 bases for V and 0 bases for J; bases not matched to a gene: 2. This CDR3 reads CASSYRGMNTEAFF. CDR3 DNA sequence: TGTGCCAGCAGTTACAGGGGTATGAACACTGAAGCTTTCTTT.

The chain carries TRBV15 and TRBJ1-1; D might be TRBD1 (5 bases). This CDR3 is built from 15 residues. In germline, CDR1 is LNHNV, CDR2 YYDKDF (reference sequence). Trimming cost V 0 bases and J 3 bases, with 11 bases left between them. The CDR3 protein is CATSREGPPDTEAFF. The CDR3, as DNA: TGTGCCACCAGCAGAGAGGGGCCGCCGGACACTGAAGCTTTCTTT.

The chain combines TRBV28 with TRBJ2-5, with TRBD2 matching over 8 bases. Germline V CDR1 and CDR2: MDHEN, SYDVKM. Losses at the gene ends were 3 bases for V and 5 bases for J; bases not matched to a gene: 8. The CDR3 totals 15 residues. The CDR3 here is CASSLRTSLRETQYF. CDR3 DNA: TGTGCCAGCAGTTTGCGGACTAGCTTGAGGGAGACCCAGTACTTC.

The rearrangement joins TRBV5-1 to TRBJ1-3, with TRBD1 as a possible D gene (5 bases). V lost 0 bases to trimming and J lost 0 bases, with 13 bases between them. The germline V gene has CDR1 SGHRS and CDR2 YFSETQ. This CDR3 is built from 17 residues. In nucleotides, the CDR3 is TGCGCCAGCAGCTTGGGGGTAGGGGACTCCTCTGGAAACACCATATATTTT. Translating it yields CASSLGVGDSSGNTIYF.

This clone has a handful of counts. V and J are TRBV6-6 and TRBJ2-1, with 11 bases fitting TRBD2. Trimming removed 2 bases from V and 11 bases from J; junction bases left unmatched: 8. Germline CDR1 MNHNY, CDR2 SVGAGI (reference sequence). CDR3 length equals 15 residues. The CDR3, as DNA: TGTGCCAGCAGTTACGGGACTAGCGGTAGCAAGCAGCAGTTCTTC. Translation gives CASSYGTSGSKQQFF.

The chain recombines TRBV27 with TRBJ2-7, with 10 nucleotides matching TRBD2. The CDR3 length is 16 residues. V lost 2 bases and J lost 6; bases outside the gene matches: 10. Germline V gene lookup returns CDR1 MNHEY and CDR2 SMNVEV (reference sequence). CDR3 nucleotides: TGTGCCAGCAGTTTAGAGGCTAGCGGGAGCCTAAGCGAGCAGTACTTC. Translating gives CASSLEASGSLSEQYF.